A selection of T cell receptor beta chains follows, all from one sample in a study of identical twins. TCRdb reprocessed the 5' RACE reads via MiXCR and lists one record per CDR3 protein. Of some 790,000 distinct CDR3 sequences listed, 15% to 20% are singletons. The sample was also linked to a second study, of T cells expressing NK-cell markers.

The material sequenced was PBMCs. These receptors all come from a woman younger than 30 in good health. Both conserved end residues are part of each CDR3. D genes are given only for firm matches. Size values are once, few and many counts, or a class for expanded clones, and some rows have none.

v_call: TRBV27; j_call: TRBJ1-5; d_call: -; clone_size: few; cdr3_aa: CASSSTNQPQHF; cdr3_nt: TGTGCCAGCAGTTCGACCAATCAGCCCCAGCATTTT
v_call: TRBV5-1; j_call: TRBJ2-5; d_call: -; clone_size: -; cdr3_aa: CASSLSPRGEETQYF; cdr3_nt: TGCGCCAGCAGCTTGTCCCCACGTGGAGAAGAGACCCAGTACTTC
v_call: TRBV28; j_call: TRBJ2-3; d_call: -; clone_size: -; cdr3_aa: CASSLTGIEDTQYF; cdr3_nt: TGTGCCAGCAGTTTGACAGGTATTGAAGATACGCAGTATTTT
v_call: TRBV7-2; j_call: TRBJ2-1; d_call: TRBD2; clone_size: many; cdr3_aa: CASSLDSGRVYEQFF; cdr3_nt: TGTGCCAGCAGCTTAGATAGCGGGAGAGTTTATGAGCAGTTCTTC
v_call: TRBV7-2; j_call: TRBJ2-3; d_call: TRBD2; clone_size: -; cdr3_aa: CASSLRRGGRSDTQYF; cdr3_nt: TGTGCCAGCAGCCTCAGACGCGGGGGGCGATCAGATACGCAGTATTTT
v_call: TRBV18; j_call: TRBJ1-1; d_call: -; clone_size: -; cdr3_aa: CASSSGGGAEAFF; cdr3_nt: TGTGCCAGCTCGTCTGGGGGGGGAGCTGAAGCTTTCTTT
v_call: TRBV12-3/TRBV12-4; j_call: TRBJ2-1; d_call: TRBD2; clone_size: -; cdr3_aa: CASSDRSSGRYNEQFF; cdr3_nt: TGTGCCAGCAGCGACCGTTCTAGCGGGAGGTACAATGAGCAGTTCTTC
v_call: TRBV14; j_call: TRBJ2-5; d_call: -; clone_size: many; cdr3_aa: CASSQLRQSGRETQYF; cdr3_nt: TGTGCCAGCAGTCAACTCCGACAATCTGGGCGGGAGACCCAGTACTTC
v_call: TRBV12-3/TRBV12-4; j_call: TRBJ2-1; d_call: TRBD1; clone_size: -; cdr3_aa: CASSRDRGRDEQFF; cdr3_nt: TGTGCCAGCAGTCGGGACAGGGGGCGCGATGAGCAGTTCTTC
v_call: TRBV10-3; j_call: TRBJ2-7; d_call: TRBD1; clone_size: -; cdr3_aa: CATRQGWEQYF; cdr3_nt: TGTGCCACAAGACAGGGCTGGGAGCAGTACTTC
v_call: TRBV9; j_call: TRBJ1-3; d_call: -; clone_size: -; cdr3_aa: CASSPQGGTFSGNTIYF; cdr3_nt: TGTGCCAGCAGCCCCCAAGGGGGGACATTCTCTGGAAACACCATATATTTT
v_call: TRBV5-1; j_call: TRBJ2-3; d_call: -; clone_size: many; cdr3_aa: CASSLVGDGADTQYF; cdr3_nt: TGCGCCAGCAGCTTGGTCGGGGATGGCGCAGATACGCAGTATTTT
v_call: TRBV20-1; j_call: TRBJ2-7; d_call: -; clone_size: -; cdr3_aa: CSARDSQGGEQYF; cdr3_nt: TGCAGTGCTAGAGATTCCCAGGGAGGCGAGCAGTACTTC
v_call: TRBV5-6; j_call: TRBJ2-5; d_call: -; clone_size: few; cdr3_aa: CASSLVFVNQETQYF; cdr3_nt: TGTGCCAGCAGCTTGGTGTTCGTGAACCAAGAGACCCAGTACTTC
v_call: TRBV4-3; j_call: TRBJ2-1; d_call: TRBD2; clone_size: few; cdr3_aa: CASSQDLLAGRDEQFF; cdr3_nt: TGCGCCAGCAGCCAAGATCTACTAGCGGGAAGGGATGAGCAGTTCTTC
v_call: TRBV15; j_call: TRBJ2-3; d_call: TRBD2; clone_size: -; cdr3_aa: CATSIGGARDTQYF; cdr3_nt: TGTGCCACCAGCATCGGGGGGGCAAGAGATACGCAGTATTTT
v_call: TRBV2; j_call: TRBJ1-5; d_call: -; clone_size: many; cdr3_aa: CASSGGNQPQHF; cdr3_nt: TGTGCCAGCAGTGGGGGAAATCAGCCCCAGCATTTT
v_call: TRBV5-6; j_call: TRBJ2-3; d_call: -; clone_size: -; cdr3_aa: CASRSRGPGTDTQYF; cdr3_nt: TGTGCCAGCAGATCCCGGGGGCCGGGCACAGATACGCAGTATTTT
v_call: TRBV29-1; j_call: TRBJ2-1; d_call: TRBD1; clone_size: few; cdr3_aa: CSGGDRGTYNEQFF; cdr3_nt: TGCAGCGGGGGCGACAGGGGGACCTACAATGAGCAGTTCTTC
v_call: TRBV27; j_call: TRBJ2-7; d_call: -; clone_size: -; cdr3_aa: CASSSPSSGERTEQYF; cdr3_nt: TGTGCCAGCAGTTCCCCCTCCTCGGGGGAGCGTACCGAGCAGTACTTC
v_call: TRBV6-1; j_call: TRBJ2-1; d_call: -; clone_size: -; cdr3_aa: CACEGAGGHNEQFF; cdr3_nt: TGTGCCTGCGAGGGGGCGGGGGGCCACAATGAGCAGTTCTTC
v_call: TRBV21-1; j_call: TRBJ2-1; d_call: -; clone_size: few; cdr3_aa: CASSLGETTEQFF; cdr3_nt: TGTGCCAGCAGCCTAGGGGAAACAACTGAGCAGTTCTTC
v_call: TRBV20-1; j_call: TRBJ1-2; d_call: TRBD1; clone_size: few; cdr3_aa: CSARVGGQGAGGYTF; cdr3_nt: TGCAGTGCTAGAGTCGGGGGACAGGGGGCAGGCGGCTACACCTTC
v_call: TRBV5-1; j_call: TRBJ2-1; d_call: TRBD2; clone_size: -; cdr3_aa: CASSLEGLAGNNEQFF; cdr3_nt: TGCGCCAGCAGCTTGGAGGGACTAGCGGGGAACAATGAGCAGTTCTTC
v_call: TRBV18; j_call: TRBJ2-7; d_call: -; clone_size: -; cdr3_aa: CASSPRGKKGYEQYF; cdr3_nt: TGTGCCAGCTCACCGAGGGGAAAAAAGGGGTACGAGCAGTACTTC